The entry below gives a single T cell receptor (beta chain) sequence along with its context. As yet, its antigen is unknown. This record comes from a study of PD-1 blockade in classical Hodgkin lymphoma. Study conclusions and caveats: Baseline diversity in complete responders resembled that of newly diagnosed patients. A significant rise in TCR diversity was seen by C4D1 for CD4+ cells but not for CD8+ cells.

V gave up 0 bases and J gave up 3 bases, with 6 bases separating them. Germline CDR1 is LGHNA and CDR2 is YNFKEQ. This CDR3 has 13 residues. Relapses following autologous stem cell transplantation were seen in all patients, with brentuximab vedotin exposure varying. Here immunoSEQ multiplex PCR was the method, and the copy in TCRdb shows in-frame clones only, minus some. This table has almost 100,000 clones, 80% to 95% appearing once. The specimen comprised peripheral blood mononuclear cells (PBMCs), sampled at baseline. The chain carries TRBV4-2 and TRBJ2-7, with D uncertain. The origin of this receptor is a human donor with classical Hodgkin lymphoma. The CDR3 spells CASSQEANYEQYF. The CDR3 DNA reads TGTGCCAGCAGCCAAGAGGCAAACTACGAGCAGTACTTC.